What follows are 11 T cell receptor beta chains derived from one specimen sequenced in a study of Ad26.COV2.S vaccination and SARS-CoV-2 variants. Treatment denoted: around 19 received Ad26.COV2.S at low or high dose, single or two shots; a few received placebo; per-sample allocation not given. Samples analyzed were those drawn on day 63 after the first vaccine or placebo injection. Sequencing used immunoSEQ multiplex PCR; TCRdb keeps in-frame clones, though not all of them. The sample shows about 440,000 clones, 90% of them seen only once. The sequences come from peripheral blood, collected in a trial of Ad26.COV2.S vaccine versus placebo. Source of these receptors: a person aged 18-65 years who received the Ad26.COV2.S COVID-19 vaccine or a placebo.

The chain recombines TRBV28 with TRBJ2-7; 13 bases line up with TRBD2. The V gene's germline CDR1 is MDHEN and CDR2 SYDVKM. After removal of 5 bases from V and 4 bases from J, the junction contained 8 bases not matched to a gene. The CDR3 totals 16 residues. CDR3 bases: TGTGCCAGCAGTACCTGGACTAGCGGGAGTGATTACGAGCAGTACTTC. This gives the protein CASSTWTSGSDYEQYF.

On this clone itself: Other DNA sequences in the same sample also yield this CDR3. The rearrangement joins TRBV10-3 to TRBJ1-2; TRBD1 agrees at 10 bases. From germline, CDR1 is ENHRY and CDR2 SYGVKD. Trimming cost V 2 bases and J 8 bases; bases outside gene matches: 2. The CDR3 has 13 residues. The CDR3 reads CAISEGQGDGYTF. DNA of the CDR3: TGTGCCATCAGTGAGGGACAGGGGGACGGCTACACCTTC.

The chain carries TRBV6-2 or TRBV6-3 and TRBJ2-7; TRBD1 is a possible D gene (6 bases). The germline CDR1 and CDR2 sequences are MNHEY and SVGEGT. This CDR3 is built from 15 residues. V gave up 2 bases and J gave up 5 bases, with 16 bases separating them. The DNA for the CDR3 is TGTGCCAGCAGTTACCCCGGCAGGGGCTTGGACGAGCAGTACTTC. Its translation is CASSYPGRGLDEQYF.

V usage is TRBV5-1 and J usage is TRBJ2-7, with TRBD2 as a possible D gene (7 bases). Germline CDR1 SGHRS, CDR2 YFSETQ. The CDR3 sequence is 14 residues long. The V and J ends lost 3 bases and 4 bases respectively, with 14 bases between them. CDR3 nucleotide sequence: TGCGCCAGCAGCTGGGGCGGGGGCGTTTACGAGCAGTACTTC. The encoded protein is CASSWGGGVYEQYF.

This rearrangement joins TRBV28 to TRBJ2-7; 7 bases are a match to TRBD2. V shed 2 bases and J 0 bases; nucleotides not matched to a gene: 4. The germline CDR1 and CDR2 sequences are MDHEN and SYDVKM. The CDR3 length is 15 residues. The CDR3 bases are TGTGCCAGCAGTTTACCTCGCGGGAGCTCCTACGAGCAGTACTTC. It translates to CASSLPRGSSYEQYF.

The CDR3 protein is CASSLWAGTYEQYF. The CDR3 DNA reads TGTGCCAGCAGTTTATGGGCAGGGACCTACGAGCAGTACTTC. This chain uses TRBV28 with TRBJ2-7, with D possibly being TRBD1 (5 bases). V lost 0 bases, J lost 2 bases, and 8 bases lay in between. The CDR3 extends over 14 amino acids. Germline CDR1 reads MDHEN; CDR2 reads SYDVKM.

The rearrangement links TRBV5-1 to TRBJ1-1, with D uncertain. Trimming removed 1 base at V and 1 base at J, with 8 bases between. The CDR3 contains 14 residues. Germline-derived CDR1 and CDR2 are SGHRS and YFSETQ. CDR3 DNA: TGCGCCAGCAGCTTGAGTTGGGAGAACACTGAAGCTTTCTTT. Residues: CASSLSWENTEAFF.

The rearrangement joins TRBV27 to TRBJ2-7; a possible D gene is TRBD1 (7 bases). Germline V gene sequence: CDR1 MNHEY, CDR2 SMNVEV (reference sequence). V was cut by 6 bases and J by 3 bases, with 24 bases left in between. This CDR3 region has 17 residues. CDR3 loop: CASSPHLTGRLHYEQYF. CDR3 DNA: TGTGCCAGCAGCCCGCACCTGACAGGGAGGCTACACTACGAGCAGTACTTC.

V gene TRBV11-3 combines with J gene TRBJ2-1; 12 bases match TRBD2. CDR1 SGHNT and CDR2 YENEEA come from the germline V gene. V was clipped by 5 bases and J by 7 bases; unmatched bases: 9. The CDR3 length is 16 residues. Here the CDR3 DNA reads TGTGCCAGCAGCGGCATGACTAGCGGGAGCCGTAATGAGCAGTTCTTC. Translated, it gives CASSGMTSGSRNEQFF. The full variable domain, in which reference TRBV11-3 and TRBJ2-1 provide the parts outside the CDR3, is EAGVVQSPRYKIIEKKQPVAFWCNPISGHNTLYWYLQNLGQGPELLIRYENEEAVDDSQLPKDRFSAERLKGVDSTLKIQPAELGDSAVYLCASSGMTSGSRNEQFFGPGTRLTVL.

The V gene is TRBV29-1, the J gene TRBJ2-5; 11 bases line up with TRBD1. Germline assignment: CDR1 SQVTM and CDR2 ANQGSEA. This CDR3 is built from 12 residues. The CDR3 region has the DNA TGCACCGGACAGGGGGCTGATGAGACCCAGTACTTC. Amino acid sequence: CTGQGADETQYF.

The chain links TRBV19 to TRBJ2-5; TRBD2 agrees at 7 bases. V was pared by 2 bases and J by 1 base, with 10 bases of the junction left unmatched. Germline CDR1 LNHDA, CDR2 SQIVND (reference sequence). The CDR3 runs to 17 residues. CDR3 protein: CASSIRGRGVGQETQYF. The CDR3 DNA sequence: TGTGCCAGTAGTATAAGGGGCCGGGGGGTCGGCCAAGAGACCCAGTACTTC.